The present T cell receptor beta chain was sequenced within a study of graft-versus-host responses after intestinal transplantation. Whole-study context: The study gave all recipients anti-thymocyte globulin induction, then tacrolimus and steroids for approximately three years.

Produced via immunoSEQ multiplex PCR; TCRdb's table is partial and in-frame only. This repertoire shows 100,000 or so clones, more than 85% found once; its top ten account for around 0.98%. The V and J ends lost 3 bases and 7 bases respectively, with 10 bases between them. CDR3 size: 13 residues. Germline V gene sequence: CDR1 KGHSH, CDR2 LQKENI. Concerning this clone itself: Its target is not known.

Points from the study as a whole: High graft-versus-host to host-versus-graft T cell clonal ratios marked allografts of patients with graft-donor macrochimerism.

J is TRBJ1-5 and V is TRBV18, with a weak D call TRBD1 (5 bases). This sample comprised unstimulated CD4+ T cells sorted from spleen or lymph node cells, obtained before transplant. The origin of this receptor is a human donor who was the organ donor for an intestinal transplant. CDR3 sequence: CASSPGGEQPQHF. The CDR3, as DNA: TGTGCCAGCTCACCCGGAGGGGAGCAGCCCCAGCATTTT.